The T cell receptor (beta chain) under discussion was sequenced for a study of identical twins. TCRdb analysed the 5' RACE reads with MiXCR anew, one entry per CDR3 protein. The sample records hundreds of thousands of distinct CDR3 sequences, roughly 8.6% being singletons. Separately, the same data were catalogued under a study of yellow fever vaccine responses in identical twins.

The TCR comes from a woman aged 18 to 35 in good health. Sequenced sample: memory (CD45RO+) T cells sorted from blood.

The CDR3 DNA reads TGTGCCAGCAGTCAGTTGGACACTTGGGGCTACACCTTC. It translates to CASSQLDTWGYTF. The rearrangement uses TRBV6-1 and TRBJ1-2; D possibly corresponds to TRBD1 (5 bases). Trimming took 5 bases from V and 8 from J, leaving 15 bases between them. Germline values: CDR1 MNHNS, CDR2 SASEGT. The CDR3 extends over 13 amino acids.